A selection of T cell receptor beta chains follows, all from one sample in a study of blood T cell repertoires in COVID-19. Assay used: immunoSEQ multiplex PCR; TCRdb lists only in-frame clones, some missing. Here the sample spans roughly 250,000 clones, around 89% being singletons. The sample taken for sequencing was PBMCs or T cells enriched from blood (not recorded which). These receptor sequences come from a middle-aged man who had recovered from COVID-19. Each CDR3 is given with its conserved first and last residue. The D gene is left open where the match is weak. A row's size may be missing; if present it is once, few, many or a size class.

DNA | CDR3 | V | D | J | length | size
TGTGCCAGCAGCCAGGACCGCCGAGCTCCGCGAATAGCGGGAGGGGGTACGGCCGGGGAGCTGTTTTTT | CASSQDRRAPRIAGGGTAGELFF | TRBV3-1/TRBV3-2 | TRBD2 | TRBJ2-2 | 23 | NA
TGCGCCAGCAGCTTGTGGAGGGGGAACACCGGGGAGCTGTTTTTT | CASSLWRGNTGELFF | TRBV5-1 | NA | TRBJ2-2 | 15 | NA
TGTGCCAGCAGCTTGTCGAGTCCTCGGTCGGGAGAGCAGTACTTC | CASSLSSPRSGEQYF | TRBV11-2 | NA | TRBJ2-7 | 15 | NA
TGCGCCAGCAGCCTAGGGGGAACTAATGAAAAACTGTTTTTT | CASSLGGTNEKLFF | TRBV5-1 | NA | TRBJ1-4 | 14 | NA
TGTGCCAGCAGCCCCGCCACAGGGCGCACAGATACGCAGTATTTT | CASSPATGRTDTQYF | TRBV7-3 | NA | TRBJ2-3 | 15 | NA
TGTGCCAGCAGCTTAGAGTGGACAGGGACCAGGAGCAATCAGCCCCAGCATTTT | CASSLEWTGTRSNQPQHF | TRBV7-2 | TRBD1 | TRBJ1-5 | 18 | NA
TGTGCCAGCAGCCAACTAGCGGGGGGGTCAGTGGAAGATACGCAGTATTTT | CASSQLAGGSVEDTQYF | TRBV11-3 | TRBD2 | TRBJ2-3 | 17 | NA
TGTGCCAGCAGTGAAATCCGTCGGGGGACAGGAACGGAATACAATGAGCAGTTCTTC | CASSEIRRGTGTEYNEQFF | TRBV6-1 | TRBD1 | TRBJ2-1 | 19 | NA
TGTGCCAGCAGTTTCGGGACAGTCGCGAACACTGAAGCTTTCTTT | CASSFGTVANTEAFF | TRBV6-5 | TRBD1 | TRBJ1-1 | 15 | few
TGTGCCAGCAGTGAAGGGTCAGGGGAATTGAACACTGAAGCTTTCTTT | CASSEGSGELNTEAFF | TRBV2 | NA | TRBJ1-1 | 16 | once
TGTGCCAGCAGTGTGTTGGGGGCCCCGGGGGAGACCCAGTACTTC | CASSVLGAPGETQYF | TRBV27 | NA | TRBJ2-5 | 15 | NA